This T cell receptor (beta chain) came from a study of control samples from healthy donors and cancer patients. Germline values: CDR1 SGHTA, CDR2 FQGTGA. CDR3 length equals 17 residues. After removal of 2 bases from V and 3 bases from J, the junction contained 11 bases not matched to a gene. TCRdb's copy holds only in-frame clones and misses some; the assay was immunoSEQ multiplex PCR. The table shows approximately 87,000 clones, with 80% to 95% occurring only once. V and J are TRBV7-3 and TRBJ2-7; 9 bases are a match to TRBD1. The source is a woman aged 35 to 49 with lung cancer. Input material: PBMCs. CDR3 sequence (DNA): TGTGCCAGCAGCTTAGGACCACCAGGACAGGGGCACTACGAGCAGTACTTC. It is translated as CASSLGPPGQGHYEQYF.